Shown below are 12 T cell receptor beta chains from a single sample sequenced in a study of control samples from healthy donors and cancer patients. Libraries were prepared by immunoSEQ multiplex PCR; TCRdb keeps only in-frame clonotypes and omits some of them. The data contain about 170,000 clones, around 90% of them singletons. The sequencing input was blood. All receptors derive from a young man in good health.

V and J are TRBV29-1 and TRBJ2-2, with 7 bases aligning to TRBD1. The CDR3 runs to 15 residues. Looked up from germline, CDR1 is SQVTM and CDR2 is ANQGSEA. V lost 2 bases and J lost 4; bases outside the gene matches: 7. The CDR3 loop is CSVEKGAGGTGELFF. The CDR3 region has the DNA TGCAGCGTTGAAAAGGGGGCCGGAGGCACCGGGGAGCTGTTTTTT.

The CDR3 DNA follows: TGCGCCCTACCGCGTGAATTCCAAGAGACCCAGTACTTC. Its translation is CALPREFQETQYF. This chain links TRBV4-3 with TRBJ2-5; D not resolved. CDR1 and CDR2 from the germline V gene are LGHNA and YSLEER. The V gene lost 11 bases and the J gene lost 1 base, with 14 bases spanning the gap. This CDR3 region has 13 residues.

The chain recombines TRBV2 with TRBJ2-7; D gene uncertain. CDR1 and CDR2 (germline): SNHLY, FYNNEI. The V end was cut by 1 base, the J end by 4 bases, with 14 bases between. The CDR3 covers 15 residues. CDR3 sequence reads: CASSEVDTNIYEQYF. CDR3 bases: TGTGCCAGCAGTGAAGTGGATACCAATATTTACGAGCAGTACTTC.

The rearrangement uses TRBV6-6 and TRBJ1-1, with no clear D. V was clipped by 2 bases and J by 4 bases, with 14 bases between them. The germline V gene has CDR1 MNHNY and CDR2 SVGAGI (reference sequence). The CDR3 length is 15 residues. This CDR3 is CASSYTNRGGTEAFF. The DNA for the CDR3 is TGTGCCAGCAGTTACACAAATCGGGGAGGCACTGAAGCTTTCTTT.

The chain uses TRBV29-1 and TRBJ2-3; a weak D match, TRBD2 (6 bases). The V end lost 6 bases, the J end lost 2 bases, and 12 bases lay between the germline ends. CDR1 is SQVTM, CDR2 ANQGSEA, per germline. The CDR3 is 13 amino acids. This CDR3 reads CSVGTVLTDTQYF. CDR3 nucleotides: TGCAGCGTGGGGACTGTACTCACAGATACGCAGTATTTT.

The J gene is TRBJ1-2, the V gene TRBV6-5, with 9 bases matching TRBD1. After removal of 6 bases from V and 7 bases from J, the junction contained 12 bases not matched to a gene. CDR3 size: 15 residues. From germline, CDR1 is MNHEY and CDR2 SVGAGI. CDR3 DNA: TGTGCCAGCAGAATCTCTGAACAGGGGGCAGGTGGCTACACCTTC. Protein sequence: CASRISEQGAGGYTF.

The gene calls are TRBV20-1 and TRBJ2-1; D may correspond to TRBD1 or TRBD2 (5 bases each). Per germline, CDR1 DFQATT and CDR2 SNEGSKA (reference sequence). The CDR3 covers 15 residues. V gave up 3 bases and J gave up 2 bases, with 14 bases separating them. In DNA form, the CDR3 reads TGCAGTGCTAGTAGGGGAGCCGAAACCTACAATGAGCAGTTCTTC. As protein: CSASRGAETYNEQFF.

The chain has TRBV29-1 and TRBJ1-4; no clear D. The CDR3 extends over 13 amino acids. With 6 bases removed from V and 5 bases from J, the gap between germline ends came to 13 bases. Germline assignment: CDR1 SQVTM and CDR2 ANQGSEA. The CDR3 bases are TGCAGCGTCAGTATACCCAACAATGAAAAACTGTTTTTT. This sequence encodes CSVSIPNNEKLFF.

The chain carries TRBV19 and TRBJ1-1; no firm D call. V dropped 3 bases and J dropped 0 bases, with 8 bases sitting between them. The CDR3 has 14 residues. Germline CDR1 reads LNHDA; CDR2 reads SQIVND (reference sequence). CDR3 amino acids: CASSMFRVNTEAFF. CDR3 coding DNA: TGTGCCAGTAGTATGTTCCGAGTGAACACTGAAGCTTTCTTT.

The table lists this clone with a few counts. This chain links TRBV3-1 (or the pseudogene TRBV3-2) with TRBJ1-6; a possible D gene is TRBD1 (6 bases). Per the germline V gene, CDR1 is LGHDT and CDR2 is YNNKEL (reference sequence). The V and J ends lost 3 bases and 7 bases respectively, with 13 bases between them. This CDR3 is built from 15 residues. The CDR3 bases are TGTGCCAGCAGCCATACCCAAGGGGGGAATTCACCCCTCCACTTT. Translation: CASSHTQGGNSPLHF.

This chain links TRBV6-6 with TRBJ1-4; TRBD1 matches at 9 bases. The ends lost 5 bases at V and 1 base at J; junction bases unmatched: 11. Germline V gene lookup returns CDR1 MNHNY and CDR2 SVGAGI (reference sequence). The CDR3 consists of 18 residues. Written as DNA, the CDR3 is TGTGCCAGCAGTCCGGGACAGGGATCTAGTAGAACTAATGAAAAACTGTTTTTT. Its protein product is CASSPGQGSSRTNEKLFF.

The chain links TRBV6-2 or TRBV6-3 to TRBJ2-1; a weak D match, TRBD2 (6 bases). Germline V lookup: CDR1 MNHEY, CDR2 SVGEGT. This CDR3 has 14 residues. V was shortened by 3 bases and J by 7 bases, with 13 bases between the two germline ends. The CDR3 sequence is CASSYSVGGNEQFF. CDR3 sequence (DNA): TGTGCCAGCAGTTATAGTGTCGGAGGGAATGAGCAGTTCTTC.